A single sample is the source of the 9 T cell receptor beta chains below, sequenced in a study of human T cells and chemical hapten exposure. Time point specified: pre-sensitization, week 0. Treatment defined: therapeutic diphenylcyclopropenone sensitization with weekly scalp DPC. Using its own MiXCR run on the RACE reads, TCRdb lists one record per CDR3 protein. This sample has tens of thousands of distinct CDR3 sequences, with around 12% found just once. Sequencing used whole blood, obtained in connection with sensitization to the hapten diphenylcyclopropenone (DPC). The receptors stem from a woman aged 25 to 45 with alopecia areata. Some clones in this sample may be carry-over from other donors' samples.

This clonotype has at least ten counts. This chain uses TRBV11-2 with TRBJ1-1; 7 nucleotides align to TRBD1. V was clipped by 2 bases and J by 0 bases; unmatched bases: 9. CDR1 and CDR2 (germline): SGHAT, FQNNGV. The CDR3 consists of 17 residues. The CDR3 protein is CASSLWRGQNLNTEAFF. CDR3 coding DNA: TGTGCCAGCAGCTTATGGAGGGGACAGAACTTGAACACTGAAGCTTTCTTT.

The rearrangement joins TRBV7-2 to TRBJ2-2; D is undetermined. The V gene's germline CDR1 is SGHTA and CDR2 FQGNSA. The CDR3 covers 14 residues. Trimming cost V 2 bases and J 2 bases, with 6 bases left between them. This CDR3 is CASSLSLNTGELFF. In nucleotides, the CDR3 is TGTGCCAGCAGCTTATCATTAAACACCGGGGAGCTGTTTTTT.

The J gene is TRBJ2-6, the V gene TRBV5-1; D ambiguous. From germline, CDR1 is SGHRS and CDR2 YFSETQ. The CDR3 is 15 residues long. The germline V and J ends were trimmed by 3 bases and 1 base, with 8 bases remaining between them. The CDR3 nucleotides are TGCGCCAGCAGCTCCGTGACGTCTGGGGCCAACGTCCTGACTTTC. This sequence encodes CASSSVTSGANVLTF.

The sample holds many counts of this clonotype. The CDR3 DNA reads as TGTGCCAGCAGCTTCGGTGTAGGTGAGCAGTTCTTC. It translates to CASSFGVGEQFF. J is TRBJ2-1 and V is TRBV7-2; no clear D. Looked up from germline, CDR1 is SGHTA and CDR2 is FQGNSA. The ends were cut back, 3 bases at V and 9 bases at J, with 9 bases in the middle. The CDR3 has 12 amino acids.

This clonotype was found a few times. V usage is TRBV7-9 and J usage is TRBJ1-1; the D gene is possibly TRBD1 (6 bases). The CDR3 loop spans 12 amino acids. The V gene's germline CDR1 is SEHNR and CDR2 FQNEAQ (reference sequence). Trimming cost V 3 bases and J 8 bases, with 10 bases left between them. The CDR3 region is CASSFDGGEAFF. In DNA form, the CDR3 reads TGTGCCAGCAGCTTTGACGGGGGCGAAGCTTTCTTT.

The V call is TRBV29-1, the J call TRBJ1-1; 8 bases are shared with TRBD1. Germline trimming cut 5 bases from V and 2 bases from J; bases unmatched to any gene: 13. The length of the CDR3 is 16 residues. In germline, CDR1 is SQVTM, CDR2 ANQGSEA. The CDR3 reads CSVRLVGTGDNTEAFF. The CDR3, as DNA: TGCAGCGTTAGGCTCGTTGGGACAGGCGATAACACTGAAGCTTTCTTT.

The genes are TRBV3-1 and TRBJ1-1; 10 bases align to TRBD1. Germline-derived CDR1 and CDR2 are LGHDT and YNNKEL (reference sequence). Trimming at V came to 4 bases and at J to 9 bases, leaving 2 bases not matched to a gene. The CDR3 has 12 residues. In DNA form, the CDR3 reads TGTGCCAGCAGCCGGGGACAGGGGAAAGCTTTCTTT. Translating it yields CASSRGQGKAFF.

This clonotype was found many times. V usage is TRBV6-5 and J usage is TRBJ2-7; D not certain. V lost 4 bases and J lost 4, with 5 bases in between. The length of the CDR3 is 11 residues. The germline gives CDR1 MNHEY, CDR2 SVGAGI. CDR3 in amino acids: CASSFLYEQYF. CDR3 in DNA: TGTGCCAGCAGTTTTCTATACGAGCAGTACTTC.

This clonotype has a count of ten or more. The chain couples TRBV25-1 to TRBJ1-5; D is unresolved. With 3 bases removed from V and 7 bases from J, the gap between germline ends came to 19 bases. Germline assignment: CDR1 MGHDK and CDR2 SYGVNS. The CDR3 is 16 residues long. The CDR3: CASSEFGPSVEQPQHF. The DNA for the CDR3 is TGTGCCAGCAGTGAGTTCGGACCCAGTGTAGAGCAGCCCCAGCATTTT.